This entry is about one T cell receptor (beta chain). As yet, its antigen is unknown. This likely comes from a read error, as the CDR3 has no conserved phenylalanine or tryptophan at its end. Using its own MiXCR run on the 5' RACE reads, TCRdb lists one record per CDR3 protein. The data contain roughly 27,000 distinct CDR3 sequences, about 2.6% of them singletons. The data belong to a study of neurological immune-mediated disorders. V gave up 0 bases and J gave up 3 bases, with 11 bases separating them. CDR3 size: 15 residues. Germline values: CDR1 LGHDT, CDR2 YNNKEL (reference sequence). Unsorted libraries were derived from 2 million PBMCs stored at -80 C. Study-level points and caveats: One cluster of related CDR3 sequences contained, by phylogenetic grouping, the repertoires of 18 of 34 multiple sclerosis patients and formed a possible signature. No sharing of CDR3 amino acid sequences was observed among expanded clones across subjects, suggesting private repertoires in all groups. HTLV-1-associated myelopathy had the most TCR clonal expansion, while multiple sclerosis had the least, a level that fell below healthy controls.

Input material: PBMCs. The chain joins TRBV3-1 to TRBJ1-2; D call uncertain. This clonotype was sampled from a woman in her 50s with multiple sclerosis. The CDR3 loop reads CASSQDYWEDYGYTN. CDR3 in DNA: TGTGCCAGCAGCCAAGATTACTGGGAGGACTATGGCTACACCAAC.